The next 3 T cell receptor beta chains were all read from a single sample in a study of blood T cells in healthy people across ages. Sample-barcoded 5' priming and a J-beta primer mix drove a second PCR of 7 to 11 cycles. TCRdb itself ran the 5' RACE reads through MiXCR, one entry per CDR3 protein. The repertoire holds hundreds of thousands of distinct CDR3 sequences, with 49% as singletons. Sequencing used blood. The receptors originated from a woman aged 55 to 70 in good health.

The chain uses TRBV14 and TRBJ2-5; D not resolved. CDR3 length equals 14 residues. Germline V CDR1 and CDR2: SGHDN, FVKESK. With 0 bases removed from V and 11 bases from J, the gap between germline ends came to 16 bases. DNA of the CDR3: TGTGCCAGCAGCCAAGATCACGGTTACAATGAGCAGTACTTC. Protein product: CASSQDHGYNEQYF.

The rearrangement uses TRBV7-3 and TRBJ2-1, with 9 bases that match TRBD1. After removal of 3 bases from V and 6 bases from J, the junction contained 6 bases not matched to a gene. CDR3 length equals 15 residues. CDR1 is SGHTA, CDR2 FQGTGA, per germline. Here the CDR3 reads CASSLGQGSLNEQFF. For the CDR3, the DNA is TGTGCCAGCAGCTTGGGACAGGGTTCCCTCAATGAGCAGTTCTTC.

The chain joins TRBV15 to TRBJ2-7; D unclear. The CDR3 covers 13 residues. V lost 3 bases to trimming and J lost 3 bases, with 9 bases between them. The germline V gene encodes CDR1 LNHNV and CDR2 YYDKDF (reference sequence). The DNA of the CDR3 is TGTGCCACCAGCAGGGGATACAACTACGAGCAGTACTTC. Its protein product is CATSRGYNYEQYF.